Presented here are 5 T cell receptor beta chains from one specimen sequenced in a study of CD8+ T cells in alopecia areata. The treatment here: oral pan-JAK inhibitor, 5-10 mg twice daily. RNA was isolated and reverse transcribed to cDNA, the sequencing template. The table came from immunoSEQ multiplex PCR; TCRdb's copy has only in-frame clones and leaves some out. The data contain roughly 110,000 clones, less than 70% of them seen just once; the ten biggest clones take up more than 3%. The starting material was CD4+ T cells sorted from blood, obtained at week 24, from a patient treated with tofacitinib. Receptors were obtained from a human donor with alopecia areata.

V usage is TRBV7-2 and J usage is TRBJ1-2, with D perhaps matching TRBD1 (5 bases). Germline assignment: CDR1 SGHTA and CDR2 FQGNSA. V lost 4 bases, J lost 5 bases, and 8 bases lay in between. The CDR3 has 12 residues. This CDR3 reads CASSSPGYGYTF. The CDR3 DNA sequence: TGTGCCAGCAGCTCCCCAGGGTATGGCTACACCTTC.

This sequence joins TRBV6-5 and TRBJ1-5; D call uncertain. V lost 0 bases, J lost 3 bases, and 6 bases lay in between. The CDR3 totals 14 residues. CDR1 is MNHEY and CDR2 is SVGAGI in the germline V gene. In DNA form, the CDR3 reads TGTGCCAGCAGTTACTCTAAGGCCAATCAGCCCCAGCATTTT. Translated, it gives CASSYSKANQPQHF.

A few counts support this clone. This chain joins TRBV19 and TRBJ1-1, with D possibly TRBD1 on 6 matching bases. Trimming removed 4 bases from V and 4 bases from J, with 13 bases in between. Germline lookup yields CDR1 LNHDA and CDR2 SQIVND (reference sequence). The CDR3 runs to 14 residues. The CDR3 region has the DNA TGTGCCAGTAGTACAAGAGGGGGGTCCACTGAAGCTTTCTTT. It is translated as CASSTRGGSTEAFF.

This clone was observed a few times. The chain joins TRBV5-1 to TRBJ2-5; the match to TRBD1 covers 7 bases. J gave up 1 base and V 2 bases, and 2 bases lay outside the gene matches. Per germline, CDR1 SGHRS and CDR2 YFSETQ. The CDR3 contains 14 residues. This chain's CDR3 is CASSFGQAQETQYF. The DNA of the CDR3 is TGCGCCAGCAGCTTCGGACAGGCCCAAGAGACCCAGTACTTC.

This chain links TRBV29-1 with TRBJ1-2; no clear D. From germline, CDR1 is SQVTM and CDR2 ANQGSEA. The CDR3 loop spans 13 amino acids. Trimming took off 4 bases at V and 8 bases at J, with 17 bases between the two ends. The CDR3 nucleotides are TGCAGCGTTGCCCCAAGGCTATTCGGAGGCTACACCTTC. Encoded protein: CSVAPRLFGGYTF.